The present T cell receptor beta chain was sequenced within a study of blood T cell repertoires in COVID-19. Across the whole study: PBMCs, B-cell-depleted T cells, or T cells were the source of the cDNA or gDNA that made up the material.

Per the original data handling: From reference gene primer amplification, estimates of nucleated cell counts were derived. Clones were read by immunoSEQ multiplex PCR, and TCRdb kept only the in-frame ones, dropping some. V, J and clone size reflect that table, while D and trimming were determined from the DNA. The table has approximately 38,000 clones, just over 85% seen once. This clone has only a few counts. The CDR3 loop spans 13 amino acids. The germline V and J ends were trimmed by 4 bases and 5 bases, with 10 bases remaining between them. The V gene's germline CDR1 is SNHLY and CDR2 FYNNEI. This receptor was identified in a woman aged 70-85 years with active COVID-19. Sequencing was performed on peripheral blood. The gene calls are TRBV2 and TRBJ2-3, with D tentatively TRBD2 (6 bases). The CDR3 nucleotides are TGTGCCAGCAGTGGGGGGGTCGGAGATACGCAGTATTTT. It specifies CASSGGVGDTQYF. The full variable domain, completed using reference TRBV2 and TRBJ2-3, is EPEVTQTPSHQVTQMGQEVILRCVPISNHLYFYWYRQILGQKVEFLVSFYNNEISEKSEIFDDQFSVERPDGSNFTLKIRSTKLEDSAMYFCASSGGVGDTQYFGPGTRLTVL.